The 5 T cell receptor beta chains below were found in one sample sequenced in a study of blood T cell repertoires in COVID-19. Data came from immunoSEQ multiplex PCR; TCRdb stores just in-frame clones and leaves some out. The sample yields about 220,000 clones, approximately 80% seen once. Sequencing was carried out using peripheral blood. The receptors stem from a man aged 50 or older with active or convalescent COVID-19.

This chain connects TRBV11-3 to TRBJ1-1; unclear D gene. V was clipped by 0 bases and J by 1 base, with 3 bases between them. The germline V gene has CDR1 SGHNT and CDR2 YENEEA. The CDR3 runs 13 residues. CDR3 in amino acids: CASSLEQNTEAFF. The CDR3 coding sequence is TGTGCCAGCAGCTTAGAACAGAACACTGAAGCTTTCTTT. Variable domain in full (rest from reference TRBV11-3 and TRBJ1-1): EAGVVQSPRYKIIEKKQPVAFWCNPISGHNTLYWYLQNLGQGPELLIRYENEEAVDDSQLPKDRFSAERLKGVDSTLKIQPAELGDSAVYLCASSLEQNTEAFFGQGTRLTVV.

V and J are TRBV5-5 and TRBJ1-4; D call uncertain. CDR3 size: 14 residues. Germline V gene sequence: CDR1 SGHKS, CDR2 YYEKEE (reference sequence). V gave up 4 bases and J gave up 8 bases, with 15 bases separating them. Here the CDR3 DNA reads TGTGCCAGCAGCCGAGGTGGCGGATTCGAAAAACTGTTTTTT. As protein: CASSRGGGFEKLFF.

The chain carries TRBV5-5 and TRBJ1-1; 7 bases align to TRBD1. J gave up 1 base and V 3 bases, and 3 bases lay outside the gene matches. CDR1 is SGHKS and CDR2 is YYEKEE in the germline V gene (reference sequence). This CDR3 contains 14 residues. The CDR3, as DNA: TGTGCCAGCAGCTCCCAGGGGGAGAACACTGAAGCTTTCTTT. Translating it yields CASSSQGENTEAFF.

The chain recombines TRBV5-1 with TRBJ1-2, with D possibly being TRBD1 (6 bases). V lost 6 bases, J lost 4 bases, and 7 bases lay in between. CDR1 SGHRS and CDR2 YFSETQ come from the germline V gene. The CDR3 is 11 residues long. CDR3 DNA sequence: TGCGCCAGCACGGACAGCTATGGCTACACCTTC. This translates into CASTDSYGYTF.

The J gene is TRBJ2-1, the V gene TRBV2; 9 bases are shared with TRBD2. Trimming removed 7 bases from V and 7 bases from J; junction bases left unmatched: 8. The CDR3 contains 14 residues. Germline V lookup: CDR1 SNHLY, CDR2 FYNNEI. CDR3 protein: CASKVGGGVNEQFF. The CDR3 DNA is TGTGCCAGCAAGGTGGGCGGGGGGGTAAATGAGCAGTTCTTC.